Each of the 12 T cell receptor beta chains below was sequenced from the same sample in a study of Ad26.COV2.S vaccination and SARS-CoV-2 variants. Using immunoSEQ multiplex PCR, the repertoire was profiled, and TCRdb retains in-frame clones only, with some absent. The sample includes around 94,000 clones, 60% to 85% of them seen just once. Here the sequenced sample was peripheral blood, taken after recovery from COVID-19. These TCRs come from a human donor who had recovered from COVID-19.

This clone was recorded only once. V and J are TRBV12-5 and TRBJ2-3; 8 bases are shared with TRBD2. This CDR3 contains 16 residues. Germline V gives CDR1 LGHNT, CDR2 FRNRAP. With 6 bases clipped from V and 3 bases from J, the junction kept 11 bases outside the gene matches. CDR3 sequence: CASGSGRTGGTDTQYF. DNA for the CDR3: TGTGCTAGTGGATCGGGACGGACGGGGGGGACAGATACGCAGTATTTT.

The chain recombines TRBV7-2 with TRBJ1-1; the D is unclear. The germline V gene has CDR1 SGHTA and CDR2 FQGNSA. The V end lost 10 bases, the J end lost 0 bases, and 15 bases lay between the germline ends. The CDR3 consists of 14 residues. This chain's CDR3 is CATSPFSMNTEAFF. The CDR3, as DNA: TGTGCCACAAGCCCGTTTAGCATGAACACTGAAGCTTTCTTT. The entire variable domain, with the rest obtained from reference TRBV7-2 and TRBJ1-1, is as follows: GAGVSQSPSNKVTEKGKDVELRCDPISGHTALYWYRQSLGQGLEFLIYFQGNSAPDKSGLPSDRFSAERTGGSVSTLTIQRTQQEDSAVYLCATSPFSMNTEAFFGQGTRLTVV.

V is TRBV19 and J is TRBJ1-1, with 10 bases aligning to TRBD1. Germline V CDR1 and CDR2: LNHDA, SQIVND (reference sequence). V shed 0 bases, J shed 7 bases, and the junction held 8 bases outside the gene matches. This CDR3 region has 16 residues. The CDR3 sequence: CASSIDLRTGGGEAFF. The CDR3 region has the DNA TGTGCCAGTAGTATAGATCTGAGGACAGGGGGGGGTGAAGCTTTCTTT.

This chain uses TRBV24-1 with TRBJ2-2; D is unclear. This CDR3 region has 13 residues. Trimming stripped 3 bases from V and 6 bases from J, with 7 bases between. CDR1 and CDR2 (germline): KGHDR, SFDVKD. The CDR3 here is CATSDARSGELFF. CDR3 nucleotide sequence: TGTGCCACCAGTGATGCTCGGTCCGGGGAGCTGTTTTTT.

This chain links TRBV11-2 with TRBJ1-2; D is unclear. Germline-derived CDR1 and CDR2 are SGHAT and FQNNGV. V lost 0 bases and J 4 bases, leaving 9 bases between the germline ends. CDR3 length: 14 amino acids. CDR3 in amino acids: CASSLEMVAYGYTF. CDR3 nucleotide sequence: TGTGCCAGCAGCTTAGAAATGGTGGCCTATGGCTACACCTTC.

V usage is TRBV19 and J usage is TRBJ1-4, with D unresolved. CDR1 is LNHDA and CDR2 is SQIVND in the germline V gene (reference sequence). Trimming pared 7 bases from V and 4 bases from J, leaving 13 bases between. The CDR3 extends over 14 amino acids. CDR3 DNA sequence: TGTGCCAGTACCTCCACGCAGGTTAATGAAAAACTGTTTTTT. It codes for CASTSTQVNEKLFF. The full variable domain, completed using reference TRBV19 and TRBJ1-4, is DGGITQSPKYLFRKEGQNVTLSCEQNLNHDAMYWYRQDPGQGLRLIYYSQIVNDFQKGDIAEGYSVSREKKESFPLTVTSAQKNPTAFYLCASTSTQVNEKLFFGSGTQLSVL.

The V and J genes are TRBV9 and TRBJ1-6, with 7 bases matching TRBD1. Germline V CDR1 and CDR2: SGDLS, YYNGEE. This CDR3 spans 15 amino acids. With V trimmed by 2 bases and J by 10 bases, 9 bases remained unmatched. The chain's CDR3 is CASSVDRQGRSPLHF. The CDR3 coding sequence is TGTGCCAGCAGCGTGGATAGACAGGGTCGGTCACCCCTCCACTTT.

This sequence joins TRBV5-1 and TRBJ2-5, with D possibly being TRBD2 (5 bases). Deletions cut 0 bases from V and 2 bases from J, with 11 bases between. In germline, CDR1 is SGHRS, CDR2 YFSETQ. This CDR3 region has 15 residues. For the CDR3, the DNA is TGCGCCAGCAGCTTGGACCCAGGCGGGCAAGAGACCCAGTACTTC. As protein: CASSLDPGGQETQYF.

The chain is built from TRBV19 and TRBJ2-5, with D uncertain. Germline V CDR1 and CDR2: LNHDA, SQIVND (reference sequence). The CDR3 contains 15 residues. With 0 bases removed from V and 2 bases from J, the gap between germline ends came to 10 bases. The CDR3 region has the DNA TGTGCCAGTAGTATAGATCTCGGCCTTCAAGAGACCCAGTACTTC. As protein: CASSIDLGLQETQYF.

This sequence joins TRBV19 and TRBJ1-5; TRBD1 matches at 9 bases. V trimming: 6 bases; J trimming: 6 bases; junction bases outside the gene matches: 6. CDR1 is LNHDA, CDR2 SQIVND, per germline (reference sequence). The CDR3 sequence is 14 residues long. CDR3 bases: TGTGCCAGTAGCGACAGGGGGGCGTTTCAGCCCCAGCATTTT. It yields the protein CASSDRGAFQPQHF.

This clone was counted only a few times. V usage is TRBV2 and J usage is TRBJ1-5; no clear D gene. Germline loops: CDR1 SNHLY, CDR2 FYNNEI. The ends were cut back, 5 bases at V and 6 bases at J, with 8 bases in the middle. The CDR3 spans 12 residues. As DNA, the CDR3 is TGTGCCAGCAGTCAGAACCCTCAGCCCCAGCATTTT. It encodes CASSQNPQPQHF.

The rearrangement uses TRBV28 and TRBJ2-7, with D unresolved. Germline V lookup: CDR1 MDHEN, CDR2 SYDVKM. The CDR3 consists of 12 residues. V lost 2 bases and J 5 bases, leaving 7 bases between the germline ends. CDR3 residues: CASSLGQNEQYF. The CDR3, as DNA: TGTGCCAGCAGTTTAGGCCAGAACGAGCAGTACTTC.